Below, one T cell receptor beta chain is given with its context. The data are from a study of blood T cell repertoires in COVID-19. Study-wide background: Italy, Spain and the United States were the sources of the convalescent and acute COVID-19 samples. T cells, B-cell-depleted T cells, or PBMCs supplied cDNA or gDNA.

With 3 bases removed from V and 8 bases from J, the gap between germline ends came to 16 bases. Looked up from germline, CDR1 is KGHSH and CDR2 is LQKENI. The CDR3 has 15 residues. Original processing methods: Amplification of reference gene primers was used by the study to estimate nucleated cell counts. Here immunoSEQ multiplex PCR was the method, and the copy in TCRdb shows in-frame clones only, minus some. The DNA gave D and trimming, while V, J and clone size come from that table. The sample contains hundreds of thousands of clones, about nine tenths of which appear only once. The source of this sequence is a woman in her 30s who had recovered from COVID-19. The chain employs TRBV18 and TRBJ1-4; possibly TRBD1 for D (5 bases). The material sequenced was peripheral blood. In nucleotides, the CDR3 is TGTGCCAGCTCACCGCGGGTCGGGGGGTCAGAAAAACTGTTTTTT. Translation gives CASSPRVGGSEKLFF.